This T cell receptor beta chain was captured by sequencing in a study of T cell responses to AZD1222 COVID-19 vaccine. General study points: The study found vaccine-associated CD4 TCRs spanning spike, dominant at 160-218 and 743-854. Only five or six individuals given AZD1222 were seropositive at baseline.

This clone was detected a few times. What it binds is unknown. In germline, CDR1 is WSHSY, CDR2 SAAADI. With 4 bases removed from V and 3 bases from J, the gap between germline ends came to 12 bases. This CDR3 has 14 residues. Using immunoSEQ multiplex PCR, the repertoire was profiled, and TCRdb retains in-frame clones only, with some absent. The data hold roughly 150,000 clones, with approximately 90% observed a single time. The sample consisted of peripheral blood, taken on day 0 of AZD1222 vaccination. V usage is TRBV10-2 and J usage is TRBJ1-1; D is undetermined. The clonotype was recovered from an adult in good health. In DNA, the CDR3 is TGCGCCAGCAGTGTGATTAAGCCGGACACTGAAGCTTTCTTT. Encoded protein: CASSVIKPDTEAFF.